These 3 T cell receptor beta chains share one sample of origin, sequenced in a study of regulatory T cells in long-lasting Graves disease. Investigators prepared the TCR beta libraries by applying iRepertoire HTBI primers and Arm-PCR of CDR3 regions. TCRdb itself ran the multiplex PCR reads through MiXCR, one entry per CDR3 protein. The sample has 300,000 to 450,000 distinct CDR3 sequences, less than 20% seen once. This sample's time point: newly diagnosed GD, antithyroid drugs for less than 3 months. The TCR library used RNA extracted from PBMCs. Sequencing used peripheral blood mononuclear cells (PBMCs), obtained at new diagnosis, from a patient treated with antithyroid drugs. The receptor source for this set is a female donor with Graves disease.

The rearrangement joins TRBV20-1 to TRBJ2-5; 9 bases map to TRBD2. CDR1 is DFQATT and CDR2 is SNEGSKA in the germline V gene (reference sequence). The J segment lost 4 bases and the V segment lost 5 bases, leaving 11 bases of the junction unmatched. The CDR3 has 15 residues. CDR3 bases: TGCAGTGCTCCCTATAGCGGGAGCGCCGGAGAGACCCAGTACTTC. This sequence encodes CSAPYSGSAGETQYF.

This clonotype was observed many times. The rearrangement links TRBV2 to TRBJ2-7; unclear D gene. V was trimmed by 7 bases and J by 7 bases, leaving 11 bases between them. This CDR3 has 11 amino acids. Looked up from germline, CDR1 is SNHLY and CDR2 is FYNNEI. The chain's CDR3 is CASIVLGEQYF. CDR3 nucleotide sequence: TGTGCCAGCATCGTTCTGGGGGAGCAGTACTTC.

This clonotype was observed many times. V and J are TRBV20-1 and TRBJ1-4; TRBD1 aligns across 10 bases. This CDR3 has 16 residues. The trim removed 5 bases at V and 7 bases at J, leaving 13 bases unmatched. In germline, CDR1 is DFQATT, CDR2 SNEGSKA (reference sequence). The CDR3 is CSARDPDRGRGEKLFF. CDR3 sequence (DNA): TGCAGTGCTCGTGACCCCGACAGGGGGCGGGGTGAAAAACTGTTTTTT.